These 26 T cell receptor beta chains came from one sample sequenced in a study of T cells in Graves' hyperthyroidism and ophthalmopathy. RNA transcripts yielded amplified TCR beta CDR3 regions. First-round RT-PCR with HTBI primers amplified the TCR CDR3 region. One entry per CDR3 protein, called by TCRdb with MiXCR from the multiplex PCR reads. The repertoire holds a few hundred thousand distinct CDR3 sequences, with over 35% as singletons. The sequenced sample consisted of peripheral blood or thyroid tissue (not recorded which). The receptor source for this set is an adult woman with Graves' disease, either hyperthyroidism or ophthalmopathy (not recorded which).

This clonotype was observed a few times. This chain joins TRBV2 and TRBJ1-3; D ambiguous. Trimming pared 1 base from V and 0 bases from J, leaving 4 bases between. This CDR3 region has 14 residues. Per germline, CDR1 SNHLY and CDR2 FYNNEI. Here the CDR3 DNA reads TGTGCCAGCAGTGAAGTCAACTCTGGAAACACCATATATTTT. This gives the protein CASSEVNSGNTIYF.

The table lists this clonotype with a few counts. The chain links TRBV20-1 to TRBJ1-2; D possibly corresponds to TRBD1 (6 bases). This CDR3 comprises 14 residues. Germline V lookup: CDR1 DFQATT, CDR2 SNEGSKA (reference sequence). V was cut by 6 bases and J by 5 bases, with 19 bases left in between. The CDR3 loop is CSAAPPGARYGYTF. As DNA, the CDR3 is TGCAGTGCCGCCCCCCCAGGGGCTCGGTATGGCTACACCTTC.

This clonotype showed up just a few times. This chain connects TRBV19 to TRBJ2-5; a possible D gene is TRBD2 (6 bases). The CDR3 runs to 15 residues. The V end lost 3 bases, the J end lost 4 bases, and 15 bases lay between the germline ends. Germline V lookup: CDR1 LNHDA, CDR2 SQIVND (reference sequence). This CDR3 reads CASSIPGGNGETQYF. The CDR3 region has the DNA TGTGCCAGTAGTATTCCTGGAGGGAATGGAGAGACCCAGTACTTC. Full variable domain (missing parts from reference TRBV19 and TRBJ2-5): DGGITQSPKYLFRKEGQNVTLSCEQNLNHDAMYWYRQDPGQGLRLIYYSQIVNDFQKGDIAEGYSVSREKKESFPLTVTSAQKNPTAFYLCASSIPGGNGETQYFGPGTRLLVL.

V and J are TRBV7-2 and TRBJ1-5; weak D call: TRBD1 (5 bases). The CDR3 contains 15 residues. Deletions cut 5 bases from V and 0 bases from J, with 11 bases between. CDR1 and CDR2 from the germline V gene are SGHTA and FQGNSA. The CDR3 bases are TGTGCCAGCAGCACTATGGGGGTTAGCAATCAGCCCCAGCATTTT. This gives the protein CASSTMGVSNQPQHF. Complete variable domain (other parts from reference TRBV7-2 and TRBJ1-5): GAGVSQSPSNKVTEKGKDVELRCDPISGHTALYWYRQSLGQGLEFLIYFQGNSAPDKSGLPSDRFSAERTGGSVSTLTIQRTQQEDSAVYLCASSTMGVSNQPQHFGDGTRLSIL.

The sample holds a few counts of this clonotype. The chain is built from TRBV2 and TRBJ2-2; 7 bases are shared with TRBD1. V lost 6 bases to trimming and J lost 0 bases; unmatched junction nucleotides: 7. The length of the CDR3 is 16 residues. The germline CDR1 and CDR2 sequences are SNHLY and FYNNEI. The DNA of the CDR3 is TGTGCCAGCAGCCTTGGGACAGTCGCGAACACCGGGGAGCTGTTTTTT. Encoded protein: CASSLGTVANTGELFF.

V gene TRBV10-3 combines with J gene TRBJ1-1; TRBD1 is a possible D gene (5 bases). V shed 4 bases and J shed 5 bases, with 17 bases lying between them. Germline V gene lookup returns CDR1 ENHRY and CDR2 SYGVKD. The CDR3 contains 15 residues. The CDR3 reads CAISAGAGRRTEAFF. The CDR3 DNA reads TGTGCCATCAGTGCTGGGGCCGGCCGTAGGACTGAAGCTTTCTTT.

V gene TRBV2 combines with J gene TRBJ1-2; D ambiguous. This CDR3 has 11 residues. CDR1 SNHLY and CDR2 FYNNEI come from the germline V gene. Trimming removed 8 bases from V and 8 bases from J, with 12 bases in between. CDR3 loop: CASPADFGYTF. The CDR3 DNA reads TGTGCCAGCCCAGCGGATTTCGGCTACACCTTC.

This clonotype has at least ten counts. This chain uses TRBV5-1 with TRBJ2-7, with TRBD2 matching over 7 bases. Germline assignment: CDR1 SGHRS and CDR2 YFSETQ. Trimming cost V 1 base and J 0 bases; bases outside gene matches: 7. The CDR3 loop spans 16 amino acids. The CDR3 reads CASSLSVGGSSYEQYF. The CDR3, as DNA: TGCGCCAGCAGCTTGTCAGTGGGGGGGAGCTCCTACGAGCAGTACTTC.

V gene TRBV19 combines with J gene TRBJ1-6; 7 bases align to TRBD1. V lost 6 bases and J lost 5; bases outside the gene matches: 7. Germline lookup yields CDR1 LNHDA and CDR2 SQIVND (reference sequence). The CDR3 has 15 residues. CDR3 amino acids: CASRDRTADNSPLHF. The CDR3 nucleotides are TGTGCCAGTAGGGACAGGACAGCAGATAATTCACCCCTCCACTTT.

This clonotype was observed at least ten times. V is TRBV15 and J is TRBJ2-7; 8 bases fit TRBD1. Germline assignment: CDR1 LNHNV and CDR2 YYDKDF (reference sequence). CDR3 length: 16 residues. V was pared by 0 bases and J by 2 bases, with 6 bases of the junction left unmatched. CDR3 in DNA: TGTGCCACCAGCAGAGATCTGGCACAGGGGGCCTACGAGCAGTACTTC. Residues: CATSRDLAQGAYEQYF.

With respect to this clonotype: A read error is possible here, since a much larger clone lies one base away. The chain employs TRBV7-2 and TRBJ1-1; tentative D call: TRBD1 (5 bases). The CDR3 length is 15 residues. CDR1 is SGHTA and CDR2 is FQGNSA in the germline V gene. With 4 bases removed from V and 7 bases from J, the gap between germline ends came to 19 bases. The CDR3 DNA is TGTGCCAGCAGCTCAGCCCGGGATCTGGGGCGTGAAGCTTTCTTT. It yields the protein CASSSARDLGREAFF.

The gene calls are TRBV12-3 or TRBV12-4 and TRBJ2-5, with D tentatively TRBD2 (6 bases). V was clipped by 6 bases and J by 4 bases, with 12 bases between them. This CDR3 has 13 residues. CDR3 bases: TGTGCCAGCAGCGGGGACGGGGGAGAGACCCAGTACTTC. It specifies CASSGDGGETQYF.

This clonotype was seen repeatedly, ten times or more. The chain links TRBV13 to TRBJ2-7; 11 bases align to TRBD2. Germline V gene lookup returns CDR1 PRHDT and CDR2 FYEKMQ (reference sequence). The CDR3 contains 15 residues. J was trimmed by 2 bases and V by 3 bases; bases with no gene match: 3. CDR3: CASSFLAGGPYEQYF. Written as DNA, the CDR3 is TGTGCCAGCAGCTTTCTAGCGGGAGGCCCCTACGAGCAGTACTTC.

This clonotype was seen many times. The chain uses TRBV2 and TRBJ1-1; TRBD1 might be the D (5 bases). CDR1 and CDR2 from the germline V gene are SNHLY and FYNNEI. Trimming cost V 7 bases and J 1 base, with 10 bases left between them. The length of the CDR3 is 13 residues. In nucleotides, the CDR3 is TGTGCCAGCATCTTGGACAAGAACACTGAAGCTTTCTTT. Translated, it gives CASILDKNTEAFF.

CDR3 amino acids: CATSGPGLAAHRELFF. In DNA form, the CDR3 reads TGTGCCACCAGTGGCCCGGGACTAGCGGCCCACCGGGAGCTGTTTTTT. The chain recombines TRBV24-1 with TRBJ2-2; 11 bases are a match to TRBD2. The trim removed 5 bases at V and 9 bases at J, leaving 10 bases unmatched. The CDR3 loop spans 16 amino acids. CDR1 and CDR2 (germline): KGHDR, SFDVKD.

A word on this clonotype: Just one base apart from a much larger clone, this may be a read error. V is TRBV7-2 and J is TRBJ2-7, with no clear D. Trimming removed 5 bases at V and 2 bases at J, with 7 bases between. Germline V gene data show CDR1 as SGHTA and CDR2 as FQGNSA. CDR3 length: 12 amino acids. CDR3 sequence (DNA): TGTGCCAGCAGCGATGTCACCTACGAGCAGTACTTC. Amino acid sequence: CASSDVTYEQYF.

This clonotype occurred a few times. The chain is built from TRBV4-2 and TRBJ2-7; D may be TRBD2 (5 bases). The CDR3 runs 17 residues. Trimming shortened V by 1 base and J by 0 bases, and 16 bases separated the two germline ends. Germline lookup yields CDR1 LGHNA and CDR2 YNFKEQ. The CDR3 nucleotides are TGTGCCAGCAGCCAAGTAGGTGGGAGCGAATACTCCTACGAGCAGTACTTC. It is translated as CASSQVGGSEYSYEQYF.

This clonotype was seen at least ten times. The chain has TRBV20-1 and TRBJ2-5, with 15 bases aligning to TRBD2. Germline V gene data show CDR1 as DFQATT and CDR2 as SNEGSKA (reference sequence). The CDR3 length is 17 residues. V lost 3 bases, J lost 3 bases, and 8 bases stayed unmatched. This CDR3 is CSASLPGTSGRKETQYF. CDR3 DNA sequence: TGCAGTGCTAGCCTACCCGGGACTAGCGGGAGGAAAGAGACCCAGTACTTC.

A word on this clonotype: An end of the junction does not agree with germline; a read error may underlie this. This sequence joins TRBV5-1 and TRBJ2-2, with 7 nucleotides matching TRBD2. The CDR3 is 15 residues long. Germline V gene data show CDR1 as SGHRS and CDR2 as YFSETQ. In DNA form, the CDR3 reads TGCGCCAGCAGCTTGGGGGCTAGCGGCACCGGGGAGCTGTCTTGG. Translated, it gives CASSLGASGTGELSW.

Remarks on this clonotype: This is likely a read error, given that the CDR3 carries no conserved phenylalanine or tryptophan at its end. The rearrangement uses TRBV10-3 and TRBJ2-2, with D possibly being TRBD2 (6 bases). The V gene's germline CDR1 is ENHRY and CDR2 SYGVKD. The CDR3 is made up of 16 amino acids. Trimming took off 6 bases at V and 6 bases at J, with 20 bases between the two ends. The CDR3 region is CAIRGGGEAVSGELFL. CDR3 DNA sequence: TGTGCCATCAGGGGAGGTGGGGAGGCGGTATCCGGGGAGCTGTTTTTA.

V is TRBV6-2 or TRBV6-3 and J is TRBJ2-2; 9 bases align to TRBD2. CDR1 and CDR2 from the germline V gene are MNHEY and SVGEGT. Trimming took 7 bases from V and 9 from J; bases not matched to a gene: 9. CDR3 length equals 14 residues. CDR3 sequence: CASKAGGPGRELFF. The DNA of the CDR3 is TGTGCCAGCAAAGCGGGAGGACCGGGAAGGGAGCTGTTTTTT.

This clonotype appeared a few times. The CDR3 DNA reads as TGTGCCAGCAGCTCTCACGTTCCGGGACAGGGGTCCTACGAGCAGTACTTC. Encoded protein: CASSSHVPGQGSYEQYF. The rearrangement links TRBV11-2 to TRBJ2-7, with 10 bases matching TRBD1. Germline V gene lookup returns CDR1 SGHAT and CDR2 FQNNGV. After removal of 4 bases from V and 1 base from J, the junction contained 10 bases not matched to a gene. This CDR3 region has 17 residues.

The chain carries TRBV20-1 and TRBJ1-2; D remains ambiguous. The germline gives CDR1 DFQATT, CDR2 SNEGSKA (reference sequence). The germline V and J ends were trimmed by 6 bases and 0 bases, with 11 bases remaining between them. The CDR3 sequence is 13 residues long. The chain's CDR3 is CSANQASNYGYTF. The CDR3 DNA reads TGCAGTGCGAATCAGGCGTCTAACTATGGCTACACCTTC.

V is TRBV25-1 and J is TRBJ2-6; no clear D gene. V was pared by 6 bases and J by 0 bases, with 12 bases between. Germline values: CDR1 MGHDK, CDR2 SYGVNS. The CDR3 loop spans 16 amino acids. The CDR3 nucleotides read TGTGCCAGCAGCGTTGGGCAAACCTCTGGGGCCAACGTCCTGACTTTC. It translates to CASSVGQTSGANVLTF.

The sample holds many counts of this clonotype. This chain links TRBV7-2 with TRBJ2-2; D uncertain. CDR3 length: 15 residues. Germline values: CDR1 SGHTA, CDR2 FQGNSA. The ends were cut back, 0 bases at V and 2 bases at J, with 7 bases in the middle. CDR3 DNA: TGTGCCAGCAGCTTAGCTAGCCGTAACACCGGGGAGCTGTTTTTT. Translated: CASSLASRNTGELFF.

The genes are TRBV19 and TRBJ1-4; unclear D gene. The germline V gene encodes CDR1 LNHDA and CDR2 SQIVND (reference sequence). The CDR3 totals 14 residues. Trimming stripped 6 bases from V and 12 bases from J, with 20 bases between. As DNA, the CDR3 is TGTGCCAGTAGCACCGGGATCCGCGGCGGAGAACTGTTTTTT. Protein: CASSTGIRGGELFF.